This T cell receptor beta chain was obtained from a study of blood T cell repertoires in COVID-19. Study background: Both acute and convalescent COVID-19 samples were obtained from the United States, Italy and Spain. Sample material is recorded as cDNA or gDNA derived from T cells, B-cell-depleted T cells, or PBMCs.

Germline CDR1 MGHRA, CDR2 YSYEKL. V was clipped by 1 base and J by 2 bases, with 13 bases between them. The CDR3 length is 16 residues. Authors' methods: Cell counts per sample came from amplifying reference gene primers. Assay: immunoSEQ multiplex PCR; the TCRdb copy retains only in-frame clones and omits some. V, J and clone size are taken as reported in that table, and D and trimming were inferred from the DNA itself. The repertoire consists of fewer than 350,000 clones, with roughly 87% occurring once and the leading ten covering around 3.9%. A Seattle source enrolled patients during active infection and followed them longitudinally.

Sequenced sample: peripheral blood. The V and J genes are TRBV4-1 and TRBJ2-3; D is unresolved. The receptor comes from a woman aged 60 to 75 with COVID-19, enrolled during active disease. For the CDR3, the DNA is TGCGCCAGCAGCCAAGGTCCGGTACGTATCACAGATACGCAGTATTTT. This encodes CASSQGPVRITDTQYF.